This T cell receptor beta chain was captured in a study of beta chain features in type 1 diabetes. Expressed TCRB transcripts were sequenced because the isolated RNA had all been reverse transcribed beforehand. TCRdb keeps only in-frame clones here, not all; method: immunoSEQ multiplex PCR. The sample contains hundreds of thousands of clones, roughly 15% of which appear only once. This CDR3 is 18 amino acids long. V was trimmed by 6 bases and J by 3 bases, leaving 23 bases between them. Germline CDR1 is MGHRA and CDR2 is YSYEKL. Sorted populations all exceeded 98% purity. Study-level findings and limits: Researchers could not determine here whether HLA type influences TCRB rearrangement.

As to this clone: The target antigen is unknown.

The V call is TRBV4-1, the J call TRBJ2-2; no reliable D call. Specimen: naive CD4+ T cells from blood. This receptor was identified in a young man in good health. DNA of the CDR3: TGCGCCAGCAGATGGGTAATGCGGCGCGCAGAGGACACCGGGGAGCTGTTTTTT. Translating it yields CASRWVMRRAEDTGELFF.